Below, 14 T cell receptor beta chains from the same sample are listed, as sequenced in a study of T cell responses to AZD1222 COVID-19 vaccine. TCRdb keeps only in-frame clones here, not all; method: immunoSEQ multiplex PCR. The sample has 130,000 to 150,000 clones, about 91% seen once. The sample here was peripheral blood, taken on day 0 of AZD1222 vaccination. These receptors were collected from an adult in good health.

A note on this clone: The sample carries other DNA sequences with the same CDR3. The V and J genes are TRBV5-1 and TRBJ1-2, with no clear D. CDR1 SGHRS and CDR2 YFSETQ come from the germline V gene. The CDR3 length is 13 residues. Trimming left V 0 bases short and J 2 bases short, with 5 bases between. In DNA, the CDR3 is TGCGCCAGCAGCTTGGCAGACAACTATGGCTACACCTTC. Translated, it gives CASSLADNYGYTF.

The genes are TRBV12-2 and TRBJ2-1; the listed D gene, TRBD2, was not tested against the DNA. TRBV12-2 is a pseudogene locus. The CDR3 sequence is 20 residues long. The CDR3 bases are TGTGCAAGTCGCTTAGCAGGGACTAGCGGGAGTCACTGGTGTTACAATGAGCAGTTCTTC. It specifies CASRLAGTSGSHWCYNEQFF.

The rearrangement joins TRBV11-2 to TRBJ2-2; TRBD2 might be the D (5 bases). The germline V gene has CDR1 SGHAT and CDR2 FQNNGV. This CDR3 has 15 residues. With 1 base removed from V and 2 bases from J, the gap between germline ends came to 8 bases. CDR3 DNA: TGTGCCAGCAGCTTAGTTCGGGGAAACACCGGGGAGCTGTTTTTT. The encoded protein is CASSLVRGNTGELFF. Drawing the rest from reference TRBV11-2 and TRBJ2-2, the complete variable domain is EAGVAQSPRYKIIEKRQSVAFWCNPISGHATLYWYQQILGQGPKLLIQFQNNGVVDDSQLPKDRFSAERLKGVDSTLKIQPAKLEDSAVYLCASSLVRGNTGELFFGEGSRLTVL.

This clone was picked up one time. This rearrangement joins TRBV21-1 to TRBJ1-5; the table gives TRBD1 as D, unverified against the DNA. TRBV21-1 is designated a pseudogene. The CDR3 has 19 amino acids. CDR3 loop: CASSRRDRGGVLSNQPQHF. The DNA of the CDR3 is TGTGCCAGCAGCCGCCGGGACAGGGGGGGGGTTTTGAGCAATCAGCCCCAGCATTTT.

The chain's CDR3 is CASSLYSGRATGELFF. The CDR3 DNA sequence: TGTGCCAGCAGCTTATATAGCGGGAGGGCCACCGGGGAGCTGTTTTTT. The rearrangement joins TRBV7-9 to TRBJ2-2; 11 bases fit TRBD2. With 2 bases clipped from V and 4 bases from J, the junction kept 3 bases outside the gene matches. CDR1 and CDR2 from the germline V gene are SEHNR and FQNEAQ (reference sequence). This CDR3 contains 16 residues.

The chain recombines TRBV7-3 with TRBJ2-1; 13 bases map to TRBD2. V trimming: 5 bases; J trimming: 4 bases; junction bases outside the gene matches: 20. CDR3 size: 21 residues. The germline CDR1 and CDR2 sequences are SGHTA and FQGTGA. The CDR3 is CASSRTGLAGEVWVGYNEQFF. As DNA, the CDR3 is TGTGCCAGCAGCCGCACAGGACTAGCGGGAGAAGTATGGGTTGGGTACAATGAGCAGTTCTTC.

The chain is built from TRBV21-1 and TRBJ2-2; TRBD1 was called by the table and not checked on the DNA. TRBV21-1 constitutes a pseudogene. This CDR3 is 16 amino acids long. This CDR3 reads CASSKKGVFNTGELFF. In DNA form, the CDR3 reads TGTGCCAGCAGCAAAAAGGGGGTTTTTAACACCGGGGAGCTGTTTTTT.

The sample holds one count of this clone. The CDR3 spells CASGRDSQETQYF. The CDR3 nucleotides are TGTGCCAGTGGGCGGGACTCACAAGAGACCCAGTACTTC. V is TRBV19 and J is TRBJ2-5; possibly TRBD2 for D (6 bases). The CDR3 extends over 13 amino acids. From germline, CDR1 is LNHDA and CDR2 SQIVND (reference sequence). The V end lost 8 bases, the J end lost 2 bases, and 12 bases lay between the germline ends.

This rearrangement joins TRBV25-1 to TRBJ2-1; 13 nucleotides match TRBD2. The germline V gene encodes CDR1 MGHDK and CDR2 SYGVNS. V was clipped by 1 base and J by 4 bases; unmatched bases: 4. CDR3 size: 17 residues. The CDR3 protein is CASSELGTSGIYNEQFF. The CDR3 bases are TGTGCCAGCAGTGAATTAGGGACTAGCGGGATTTACAATGAGCAGTTCTTC.

CDR3 sequence: CASSFTTGARETQYF. For the CDR3, the DNA is TGTGCCAGCAGCTTTACGACAGGGGCTAGAGAGACCCAGTACTTC. The chain links TRBV7-2 to TRBJ2-5, with TRBD1 matching 8 bases. V shed 3 bases, J shed 4 bases, and the junction held 7 bases outside the gene matches. The germline gives CDR1 SGHTA, CDR2 FQGNSA. The CDR3 has 15 residues.

V is TRBV9 and J is TRBJ1-2; TRBD1 is a possible D gene (6 bases). Germline V gene lookup returns CDR1 SGDLS and CDR2 YYNGEE. This CDR3 contains 14 residues. Trimming took 3 bases from V and 7 from J, leaving 16 bases between them. The CDR3 loop reads CASSDRGEGGGYTF. DNA for the CDR3: TGTGCCAGCAGCGACCGGGGGGAAGGGGGTGGCTACACCTTC.

This chain links TRBV10-3 with TRBJ1-4, with TRBD1 as a possible D gene (6 bases). The CDR3 loop spans 16 amino acids. V was shortened by 3 bases and J by 7 bases, with 18 bases between the two germline ends. Germline V CDR1 and CDR2: ENHRY, SYGVKD. The CDR3 spells CAISDHNPGAVEKLFF. The CDR3 DNA sequence: TGTGCCATCAGTGACCACAACCCGGGGGCGGTTGAAAAACTGTTTTTT.

The chain employs TRBV2 and TRBJ2-1; 10 bases map to TRBD2. Trimming removed 7 bases from V and 7 bases from J; junction bases left unmatched: 4. The CDR3 length is 13 residues. The germline CDR1 and CDR2 sequences are SNHLY and FYNNEI. The CDR3 protein is CASIAGGQNEQFF. Written as DNA, the CDR3 is TGTGCCAGCATAGCGGGAGGTCAGAATGAGCAGTTCTTC.

The chain has TRBV5-1 and TRBJ2-5; D possibly corresponds to TRBD2 (5 bases). V lost 0 bases and J 7 bases, leaving 13 bases between the germline ends. This CDR3 contains 14 residues. Germline CDR1 reads SGHRS; CDR2 reads YFSETQ. The CDR3 region has the DNA TGCGCCAGCAGCTTGGAGGCCGATGGAGGGACCCAGTACTTC. Protein: CASSLEADGGTQYF.